A single sample is the source of the 10 T cell receptor beta chains below, sequenced in a study of OX40 agonist ivuxolimab in advanced cancers. Produced via immunoSEQ multiplex PCR; TCRdb's table is partial and in-frame only. The sample has tens of thousands of clones, around 90% seen once. The specimen was CD4+ or CD8+ T cells sorted from blood, collected in a trial of the OX40 agonist ivuxolimab. These receptors came from an adult with an advanced solid tumor such as melanoma, head and neck, liver or kidney cancer.

This chain connects TRBV5-1 to TRBJ2-3; D might be TRBD1 or TRBD2, each matching 5 bases. CDR1 and CDR2 (germline): SGHRS, YFSETQ. Trimming took off 4 bases at V and 3 bases at J, with 15 bases between the two ends. The CDR3 totals 15 residues. CDR3 residues: CASSPLGTGTDTQYF. The CDR3 DNA is TGCGCCAGCAGCCCCTTGGGGACGGGGACAGATACGCAGTATTTT.

The rearrangement uses TRBV2 and TRBJ1-2; tentatively, D is TRBD1 (5 bases). V was pared by 11 bases and J by 0 bases, with 16 bases between. Germline V lookup: CDR1 SNHLY, CDR2 FYNNEI. This CDR3 is 14 amino acids long. CDR3 nucleotides: TGTGCCTCTCGGGAGGGGAGAGCTAACTATGGCTACACCTTC. As protein: CASREGRANYGYTF.

The chain carries TRBV5-4 and TRBJ2-5; 13 nucleotides match TRBD2. CDR3 length equals 16 residues. Germline V CDR1 and CDR2: SGHNT, YYREEE (reference sequence). V lost 4 bases and J lost 1; bases outside the gene matches: 4. The CDR3 reads CASSPGLAGIQETQYF. CDR3 bases: TGTGCCAGCAGCCCGGGACTAGCGGGGATCCAAGAGACCCAGTACTTC.

The chain joins TRBV30 to TRBJ1-5; D call uncertain. In germline, CDR1 is GTSNPN, CDR2 SVGIG (reference sequence). V shed 1 base and J shed 2 bases, with 3 bases lying between them. The CDR3 is made up of 12 amino acids. The CDR3 coding sequence is TGTGCCTGGAGTGAGGGCAATCAGCCCCAGCATTTT. Translation: CAWSEGNQPQHF.

This rearrangement joins TRBV15 to TRBJ1-5, with D perhaps TRBD1 (6 bases). The CDR3 is 14 residues long. CDR1 LNHNV and CDR2 YYDKDF come from the germline V gene (reference sequence). V lost 0 bases, J lost 6 bases, and 9 bases lay in between. The CDR3 bases are TGTGCCACCAGCAGAGACAGGGGTAGTCAGCCCCAGCATTTT. This codes for CATSRDRGSQPQHF.

The rearrangement uses TRBV6-5 and TRBJ2-1; D may be TRBD1 or TRBD2 (5 bases each). V lost 5 bases and J 4 bases, leaving 15 bases between the germline ends. The CDR3 is 15 amino acids. The germline V gene encodes CDR1 MNHEY and CDR2 SVGAGI. DNA for the CDR3: TGTGCCAGCAGTCCGGGGCCCCGCGGTTACAATGAGCAGTTCTTC. It codes for CASSPGPRGYNEQFF.

This sequence joins TRBV28 and TRBJ1-5, with D perhaps matching TRBD1 (6 bases). Per germline, CDR1 MDHEN and CDR2 SYDVKM. Trimming pared 1 base from V and 4 bases from J, leaving 17 bases between. This CDR3 has 17 amino acids. The CDR3 DNA follows: TGTGCCAGCAGTTTATCAGCGCTCGGAGGGGGGAATCAGCCCCAGCATTTT. This sequence encodes CASSLSALGGGNQPQHF.

The chain recombines TRBV19 with TRBJ1-1; 9 bases agree with TRBD1. Per germline, CDR1 LNHDA and CDR2 SQIVND (reference sequence). This CDR3 spans 15 amino acids. The V segment lost 1 base and the J segment 4 bases; nucleotides outside the gene matches: 4. CDR3 in DNA: TGTGCCAGTAGTATAGGGAACAGGGGGCCCACTGAAGCTTTCTTT. This sequence encodes CASSIGNRGPTEAFF.

The rearrangement joins TRBV30 to TRBJ1-5; possibly TRBD1 for D (5 bases). Germline CDR1 GTSNPN, CDR2 SVGIG (reference sequence). The CDR3 loop spans 14 amino acids. Trimming left V 2 bases short and J 6 bases short, with 14 bases between. CDR3 DNA sequence: TGTGCCTGGAGTCATGCGGGGGGGGGTCAGCCCCAGCATTTT. Protein product: CAWSHAGGGQPQHF.

The rearrangement joins TRBV20-1 to TRBJ1-1; the D gene is possibly TRBD1 (5 bases). The V and J ends lost 6 bases and 11 bases respectively, with 16 bases between them. In germline, CDR1 is DFQATT, CDR2 SNEGSKA (reference sequence). CDR3 length: 11 residues. CDR3 sequence: CSALGTVQAFF. DNA for the CDR3: TGCAGTGCCCTTGGGACTGTGCAGGCTTTCTTT.